This T cell receptor beta chain was captured in a study of vaccination and CD4 T cells after COVID-19. As for the study in general: Two of the convalescents were Hispanic, and the group consisted of six males and four females. As control conditions, cultures were given either a CEFX pool serving as positive control, an HIV-1 Nef pool, or no peptide at all. Study results and limitations: The researchers studied relatively few convalescent patients and omitted early post-infection timepoints.

The CDR3 loop spans 16 amino acids. Per germline, CDR1 LGHNA and CDR2 YNFKEQ. The V end lost 0 bases, the J end lost 4 bases, and 15 bases lay between the germline ends. Points on this clonotype: The antigen is undetermined.

Regarding treatment: roughly 10-day PBMC culture with coronavirus spike peptide pools or control peptides (ViraFEST assay). Days 3 and 7 were when half the medium was replaced with fresh IL-2 medium. Sequencing of DNA taken from cultured CD4+ T cells relied on the Oncomine TCR Beta short-read assay. TCRdb passed the PCR reads through MiXCR, listing each CDR3 protein once. The profile covers some 5,400 distinct CDR3 sequences, with around 50% appearing a single time and roughly 30% taken by the ten largest. The material sequenced was CD4+ T cells from blood, cultured in vitro. The chain joins TRBV4-2 to TRBJ1-2; no reliable D call. The sequence came from a human donor who had recovered from COVID-19. Here the CDR3 DNA reads TGTGCCAGCAGCCAAGATCCGGGCCCCCAGGCCTATGGCTACACCTTC. Protein: CASSQDPGPQAYGYTF.